Given below is one T cell receptor (beta chain) in context. The antigen remains undetermined. This sample was included in a study of lymphopenia after photon versus proton radiotherapy. The germline V gene has CDR1 ENHRY and CDR2 SYGVKD. V lost 0 bases to trimming and J lost 0 bases, with 12 bases between them. The CDR3 sequence is 17 residues long. Assay used: immunoSEQ multiplex PCR; TCRdb lists only in-frame clones, some missing. Counted here are over 20,000 clones, approximately 90% occurring once; the ten biggest clones make up approximately 12%. The study, taken as a whole, reports: Under photons, naive T cells and diversity fell while effector/memory populations rose. Larger post-nadir TCR diversity loss correlated inversely with survival in deceased patients. After the lymphocyte nadir, photon-treated repertoires showed oligoclonal expansion, especially of CD8+ Temra cells.

Sequences were derived from peripheral blood, sampled from a patient treated with proton-based radiotherapy. This TCR was sampled from an elderly man with esophageal cancer. The chain is built from TRBV10-3 and TRBJ1-5, with D possibly matching TRBD1 (5 bases). The CDR3 region has the DNA TGTGCCATCAGTGAGTCGAGGGGTACTCCTAGCAATCAGCCCCAGCATTTT. This codes for CAISESRGTPSNQPQHF.